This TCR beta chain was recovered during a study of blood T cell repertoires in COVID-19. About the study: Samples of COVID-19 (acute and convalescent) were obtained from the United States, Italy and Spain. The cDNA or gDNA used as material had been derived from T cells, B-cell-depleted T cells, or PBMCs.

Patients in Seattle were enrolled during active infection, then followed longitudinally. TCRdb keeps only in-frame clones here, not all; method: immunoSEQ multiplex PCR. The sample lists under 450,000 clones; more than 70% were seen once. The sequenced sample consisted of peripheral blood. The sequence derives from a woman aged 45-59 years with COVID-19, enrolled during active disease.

The CDR3 reads CASSFSNARGNYGYTF. The CDR3 DNA follows: TGTGCCAGCAGTTTTTCCAACGCCAGGGGGAACTATGGCTACACCTTC. The chain couples TRBV27 to TRBJ1-2; 7 nucleotides agree with TRBD1. V lost 3 bases and J lost 2; bases outside the gene matches: 9. The CDR3 contains 16 residues. CDR1 and CDR2 (germline): MNHEY, SMNVEV (reference sequence).